A single sample is the source of the 19 T cell receptor beta chains below, sequenced in a study of shared clonotypes between healthy human individuals. Clones were read by immunoSEQ multiplex PCR, and TCRdb kept only the in-frame ones, dropping some. The table records around 700,000 clones, about 90% of them present only once. CD45RO-negative, CCR7-positively selected cells formed the naive CD8 fraction, excluding terminally differentiated effector memory CD45RA+ cells. Sequencing input: naive CD8+ T cells sorted from blood. All receptors derive from a young man in good health.

This chain connects TRBV7-3 to TRBJ2-1, with 9 bases identical to TRBD2. The germline CDR1 and CDR2 sequences are SGHTA and FQGTGA. Germline trimming cut 2 bases from V and 6 bases from J; bases unmatched to any gene: 5. The CDR3 runs to 15 residues. CDR3 region: CASSLAGGPPNEQFF. The DNA for the CDR3 is TGTGCCAGCAGCTTAGCGGGAGGGCCTCCCAATGAGCAGTTCTTC.

This chain uses TRBV29-1 with TRBJ2-2, with a tentative D call TRBD1 (6 bases). The CDR3 contains 15 residues. Germline CDR1 and CDR2: SQVTM and ANQGSEA. The V and J ends lost 1 base and 2 bases respectively, with 11 bases between them. In nucleotides, the CDR3 is TGCAGCGTTGAAGTTTTGGGACAAAACACCGGGGAGCTGTTTTTT. Protein product: CSVEVLGQNTGELFF.

This rearrangement joins TRBV19 to TRBJ1-3, with D hard to call. The ends were cut back, 3 bases at V and 0 bases at J, with 9 bases in the middle. This CDR3 region has 15 residues. CDR1 and CDR2 from the germline V gene are LNHDA and SQIVND (reference sequence). CDR3 coding DNA: TGTGCCAGTAGTATGTGGGGAAGCTCTGGAAACACCATATATTTT. The encoded protein is CASSMWGSSGNTIYF.

The chain employs TRBV28 and TRBJ1-2, with D possibly being TRBD1 (6 bases). Germline V gene lookup returns CDR1 MDHEN and CDR2 SYDVKM. V was shortened by 7 bases and J by 0 bases, with 24 bases between the two germline ends. CDR3 length: 18 amino acids. In DNA form, the CDR3 reads TGTGCCAGCACTATGAGGGTGGGGGGCCTCCAAGCTAACTATGGCTACACCTTC. Its translation: CASTMRVGGLQANYGYTF.

The CDR3 spells CAWSVGIYYEQYF. As DNA, the CDR3 is TGTGCCTGGAGCGTAGGGATTTACTACGAGCAGTACTTC. The chain carries TRBV30 and TRBJ2-7; no reliable D call. The CDR3 sequence is 13 residues long. The germline CDR1 and CDR2 sequences are GTSNPN and SVGIG (reference sequence). V lost 3 bases and J 3 bases, leaving 12 bases between the germline ends. The full variable domain, its missing parts supplied by reference TRBV30 and TRBJ2-7, is SQTIHQWPATLVQPVGSPLSLECTVEGTSNPNLYWYRQAAGRGLQLLFYSVGIGQISSEVPQNLSASRPQDRQFILSSKKLLLSDSGFYLCAWSVGIYYEQYFGPGTRLTVT.

This sequence joins TRBV5-6 and TRBJ1-2; TRBD1 agrees at 7 bases. CDR1 is SGHDT and CDR2 is YYEEEE in the germline V gene. Germline trimming cut 4 bases from V and 4 bases from J; bases unmatched to any gene: 7. This CDR3 is 14 amino acids long. The CDR3 reads CASSPDRRPYGYTF. In DNA, the CDR3 is TGTGCCAGCAGCCCGGACAGGCGACCCTATGGCTACACCTTC.

This chain uses TRBV27 with TRBJ2-3; maybe TRBD2 (5 bases). The length of the CDR3 is 13 residues. Germline loops: CDR1 MNHEY, CDR2 SMNVEV (reference sequence). V was shortened by 6 bases and J by 0 bases, with 7 bases between the two germline ends. CDR3 coding DNA: TGTGCCAGCAGAAGCGGTAGCACAGATACGCAGTATTTT. Protein product: CASRSGSTDTQYF.

The chain employs TRBV7-9 and TRBJ2-3; D remains ambiguous. Germline assignment: CDR1 SEHNR and CDR2 FQNEAQ (reference sequence). The CDR3 has 14 residues. Deletions cut 1 base from V and 2 bases from J, with 7 bases between. The CDR3 protein is CASSLGGATDTQYF. In nucleotides, the CDR3 is TGTGCCAGCAGCTTAGGTGGTGCCACAGATACGCAGTATTTT.

The rearrangement joins TRBV7-6 to TRBJ1-2; TRBD1 agrees at 9 bases. The CDR3 sequence is 17 residues long. Trimming at V came to 4 bases and at J to 4 bases, leaving 13 bases not matched to a gene. Germline V gene lookup returns CDR1 SGHVS and CDR2 FNYEAQ. The CDR3 spells CASSSRTHRGRRYGYTF. CDR3 nucleotide sequence: TGTGCCAGCAGCTCTAGAACCCACAGGGGGCGCCGCTATGGCTACACCTTC.

This clone was observed a handful of times. The chain is built from TRBV7-7 and TRBJ2-5; TRBD2 agrees at 7 bases. Germline CDR1 and CDR2: SSHAT and FNYEAQ (reference sequence). The V and J ends lost 2 bases and 2 bases, in that order; junction bases with no gene match: 5. The CDR3 totals 15 residues. This CDR3 is CASSLKRDRQETQYF. CDR3 nucleotides: TGTGCCAGCAGCTTAAAGCGGGATCGGCAAGAGACCCAGTACTTC.

The chain carries TRBV7-9 and TRBJ2-1; TRBD2 might be the D (5 bases). The V gene lost 7 bases and the J gene lost 1 base, with 5 bases spanning the gap. In germline, CDR1 is SEHNR, CDR2 FQNEAQ (reference sequence). CDR3 length: 12 residues. The CDR3 reads CASTGSYNEQFF. Here the CDR3 DNA reads TGTGCCAGCACGGGGTCCTACAATGAGCAGTTCTTC.

The chain recombines TRBV9 with TRBJ1-3; D possibly corresponds to TRBD1 (6 bases). V was trimmed by 4 bases and J by 3 bases, leaving 14 bases between them. The CDR3 consists of 15 residues. Germline values: CDR1 SGDLS, CDR2 YYNGEE. CDR3 nucleotide sequence: TGTGCCAGCAGCCCCCCGAACAGGGATGGAAACACCATATATTTT. It translates to CASSPPNRDGNTIYF.

The chain recombines TRBV20-1 with TRBJ2-1, with 7 bases identical to TRBD2. Trimming at V came to 6 bases and at J to 13 bases, leaving 9 bases not matched to a gene. Germline loops: CDR1 DFQATT, CDR2 SNEGSKA (reference sequence). The CDR3 consists of 11 residues. The CDR3 DNA reads as TGCAGTGCGGGGGGGTTAAGGGGCCAGTTCTTC. Translating it yields CSAGGLRGQFF.

This clone was recorded at least ten times. The rearrangement joins TRBV6-1 to TRBJ1-2; D not resolved. With 7 bases removed from V and 5 bases from J, the gap between germline ends came to 8 bases. The CDR3 runs 11 residues. Per germline, CDR1 MNHNS and CDR2 SASEGT. The CDR3 sequence: CASTENYGYTF. CDR3 sequence (DNA): TGTGCCAGCACTGAGAATTATGGCTACACCTTC.

This clone is a singleton in its sample. The V gene is TRBV5-4, the J gene TRBJ1-4; weak D call: TRBD1 (6 bases). With 0 bases removed from V and 0 bases from J, the gap between germline ends came to 9 bases. Germline assignment: CDR1 SGHNT and CDR2 YYREEE (reference sequence). This CDR3 spans 16 amino acids. The CDR3 DNA reads TGTGCCAGCAGCTTGGGACAGGATGCAACTAATGAAAAACTGTTTTTT. This translates into CASSLGQDATNEKLFF.

The chain has TRBV9 and TRBJ1-1; no reliable D call. The CDR3 runs to 14 residues. V lost 3 bases and J 0 bases, leaving 9 bases between the germline ends. Germline CDR1 reads SGDLS; CDR2 reads YYNGEE. The CDR3 sequence: CASSDRTMNTEAFF. CDR3 DNA: TGTGCCAGCAGCGACAGAACCATGAACACTGAAGCTTTCTTT.

This chain uses TRBV4-3 with TRBJ2-2, with 8 bases that match TRBD2. CDR3 size: 17 residues. The V gene end was trimmed by 2 bases and the J gene end by 6 bases; junction bases not matched to a gene: 11. Germline CDR1 reads LGHNA; CDR2 reads YSLEER. The CDR3 loop reads CASSQLADSGGAGELFF. CDR3 in DNA: TGCGCCAGCAGCCAACTCGCGGACTCCGGGGGGGCCGGGGAGCTGTTTTTT.

This chain connects TRBV7-9 to TRBJ2-5; perhaps TRBD1 as D (5 bases). There are 13 residues in the CDR3. Trimming shortened V by 4 bases and J by 3 bases, and 9 bases separated the two germline ends. Germline values: CDR1 SEHNR, CDR2 FQNEAQ (reference sequence). Here the CDR3 reads CASSSVTEETQYF. In DNA form, the CDR3 reads TGTGCCAGCAGCTCGGTGACAGAAGAGACCCAGTACTTC.

This clone was found once. V and J are TRBV29-1 and TRBJ1-1; 7 bases agree with TRBD1. Germline CDR1 and CDR2: SQVTM and ANQGSEA. The trim removed 5 bases at V and 0 bases at J, leaving 3 bases unmatched. The CDR3 is 13 residues long. Here the CDR3 reads CSVHRGLNTEAFF. The CDR3 nucleotides are TGCAGCGTTCACAGGGGTTTGAACACTGAAGCTTTCTTT.